In this sample, the clone carrying this T cell receptor beta chain turned up a few times. Its antigen is still unknown. The sample is drawn from a study of T cell responses to AZD1222 COVID-19 vaccine. General observations from the study: Most donors were white British and more were female, and clonal diversity was possibly underestimated. Rises in breadth and depth of Spike-specific TCRs came after two AZD1222 doses. Repertoire sampling occurred only after the peak T cell response. Nearly half of spike-specific TCRs reportedly target variant regions that are unmutated in the B.1.351 and B.1.1.7 variants.

This table comes from immunoSEQ multiplex PCR, and its TCRdb copy is limited to in-frame clones, with some not included. Among approximately 100,000 clones, more than 85% were seen once, and the ten largest hold approximately 4.5%. Germline CDR1 is MNHEY and CDR2 is SVGAGI. This CDR3 has 12 residues. Losses at the gene ends were 11 bases for V and 7 bases for J; bases not matched to a gene: 7. The TCR comes from an adult in good health. The chain has TRBV6-5 and TRBJ1-4, with 7 bases that match TRBD1. The sequencing used peripheral blood, collected on day 0 of AZD1222 vaccination. The CDR3 DNA reads as TGTGCCGGGGGGCAGGGGGGTGAAAAACTGTTTTTT. It specifies CAGGQGGEKLFF.